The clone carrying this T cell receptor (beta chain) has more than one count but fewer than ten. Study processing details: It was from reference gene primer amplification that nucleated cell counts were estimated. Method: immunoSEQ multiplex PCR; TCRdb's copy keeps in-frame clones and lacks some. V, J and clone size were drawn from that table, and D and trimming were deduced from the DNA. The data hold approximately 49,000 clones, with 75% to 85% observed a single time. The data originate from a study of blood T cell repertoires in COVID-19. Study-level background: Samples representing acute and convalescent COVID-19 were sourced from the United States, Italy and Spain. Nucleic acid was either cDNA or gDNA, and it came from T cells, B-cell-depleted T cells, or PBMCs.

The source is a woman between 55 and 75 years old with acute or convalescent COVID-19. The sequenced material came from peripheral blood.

DNA of the CDR3: TGTGCCAGCAGTTCAGGTGCGGGGCAAAGCAATCAGCCCCAGCATTTT. It specifies CASSSGAGQSNQPQHF. The chain is built from TRBV28 and TRBJ1-5, with a tentative D call TRBD1 (5 bases). Germline V CDR1 and CDR2: MDHEN, SYDVKM. The CDR3 extends over 16 amino acids. The ends were cut back, 4 bases at V and 1 base at J, with 14 bases in the middle.